The 27 T cell receptor beta chains listed next were all sequenced from one sample in a study of T-cell reconstitution after alpha-beta-depleted transplantation in children. A TCRbeta library incorporating unique molecular identifiers was prepared. MiXCR, run by TCRdb on the PCR reads, gives a single entry per CDR3 protein. The sample has 400,000 to 500,000 distinct CDR3 sequences, about a tenth seen once; the top ten hold approximately 5%. Material: PBMCs from the stem cell graft donor, obtained from the stem cell graft. These receptor sequences come from a human donor who donated a stem cell graft to a child with acute myeloid leukemia.

This clonotype was recorded at least ten times. The rearrangement links TRBV20-1 to TRBJ2-7; the D gene could be TRBD1 or TRBD2 (6 bases each). Germline V gene lookup returns CDR1 DFQATT and CDR2 SNEGSKA (reference sequence). V was shortened by 2 bases and J by 0 bases, with 11 bases between the two germline ends. The CDR3 length is 14 residues. The CDR3 region has the DNA TGCAGTGCTAGATCGGGGGCCGTCTCCTACGAGCAGTACTTC. Amino acids: CSARSGAVSYEQYF.

The chain uses TRBV5-6 and TRBJ1-1; D is unclear. Trimming cost V 4 bases and J 6 bases, with 22 bases left between them. Germline CDR1 is SGHDT and CDR2 is YYEEEE. The CDR3 runs to 16 residues. The CDR3 DNA follows: TGTGCCAGCAGCCCCCTTCGGGGAGGGAGGAATGCTGAAGCTTTCTTT. Translated, it gives CASSPLRGGRNAEAFF.

A word on this clonotype: The conserved final phenylalanine or tryptophan is absent from the CDR3, which likely points to a read error. This chain connects TRBV3-1 to TRBJ2-7; D not certain. Trimming took off 2 bases at V and 0 bases at J, with 11 bases between the two ends. The CDR3 has 15 amino acids. Per germline, CDR1 LGHDT and CDR2 YNNKEL (reference sequence). The CDR3 coding sequence is TGTGCCAGCAGCCAATCCACCATCCTCTCCTACGAGCAGTACTAC. Translating gives CASSQSTILSYEQYY.

The sample holds a few counts of this clonotype. The rearrangement uses TRBV6-6 and TRBJ1-2; 9 bases agree with TRBD1. J was trimmed by 11 bases and V by 7 bases; bases with no gene match: 11. CDR3 size: 13 residues. Per germline, CDR1 MNHNY and CDR2 SVGAGI (reference sequence). The CDR3 region is CASKKGQGRGYTF. The CDR3 bases are TGTGCCAGCAAAAAGGGACAGGGAAGGGGTTACACCTTC.

This clonotype was seen repeatedly, ten times or more. The rearrangement uses TRBV10-3 and TRBJ2-2; perhaps TRBD1 as D (5 bases). Germline lookup yields CDR1 ENHRY and CDR2 SYGVKD. This CDR3 contains 14 residues. Trimming stripped 4 bases from V and 7 bases from J, with 13 bases between. The CDR3 here is CAISAAGKDGELFF. CDR3 DNA: TGTGCCATCAGTGCTGCAGGGAAGGACGGGGAGCTGTTTTTT.

The CDR3 DNA reads as TGCAGCGTTGAAGGGACAGGCTACGAGCAGTACTTC. Translation: CSVEGTGYEQYF. J is TRBJ2-7 and V is TRBV29-1; 7 nucleotides align to TRBD1. The trim removed 1 base at V and 3 bases at J, leaving 0 bases unmatched. The germline V gene has CDR1 SQVTM and CDR2 ANQGSEA. The CDR3 is made up of 12 amino acids.

In its sample, this clonotype was seen a few times. This rearrangement joins TRBV7-2 to TRBJ1-6; tentative D call: TRBD1 (6 bases). Germline CDR1 reads SGHTA; CDR2 reads FQGNSA. The CDR3 is 15 residues long. Trimming removed 7 bases from V and 4 bases from J, with 14 bases in between. As DNA, the CDR3 is TGTGCCAGCACCAAGACAGGAGGGTATAATTCACCCCTCCACTTT. This gives the protein CASTKTGGYNSPLHF.

This clonotype came up many times. The chain combines TRBV5-5 with TRBJ2-1; D is unclear. The CDR3 consists of 13 residues. V lost 1 base and J lost 7, with 9 bases in between. Germline loops: CDR1 SGHKS, CDR2 YYEKEE (reference sequence). CDR3 bases: TGTGCCAGCAGCTTGTCGGTATTAAATGAGCAGTTCTTC. Its protein product is CASSLSVLNEQFF.

V is TRBV7-2 and J is TRBJ1-4; D is uncertain. V lost 3 bases, J lost 7 bases, and 6 bases lay in between. CDR1 and CDR2 from the germline V gene are SGHTA and FQGNSA. The CDR3 totals 12 residues. CDR3 protein: CASSFNSEKLFF. The CDR3 nucleotides read TGTGCCAGCAGCTTTAATTCTGAAAAACTGTTTTTT.

This clonotype has only a few counts. V gene TRBV6-5 combines with J gene TRBJ1-1; TRBD1 is a possible D gene (5 bases). V lost 5 bases and J 4 bases, leaving 14 bases between the germline ends. CDR1 MNHEY and CDR2 SVGAGI come from the germline V gene. The CDR3 runs 14 residues. The chain's CDR3 is CASSNGPGGTEAFF. The CDR3 bases are TGTGCCAGCAGTAACGGACCGGGGGGCACTGAAGCTTTCTTT.

This clonotype was seen a handful of times. The chain joins TRBV7-9 to TRBJ2-7; D perhaps matches TRBD2 (5 bases). Germline CDR1 is SEHNR and CDR2 is FQNEAQ (reference sequence). This CDR3 is 16 amino acids long. The V end was cut by 1 base, the J end by 2 bases, with 15 bases between. CDR3 sequence: CASSLVGSASPYEQYF. Here the CDR3 DNA reads TGTGCCAGCAGCTTAGTTGGTAGCGCGAGCCCCTACGAGCAGTACTTC.

This clonotype was recorded many times. The chain combines TRBV12-3 or TRBV12-4 with TRBJ2-7; TRBD2 aligns across 13 bases. V lost 5 bases, J lost 7 bases, and 11 bases stayed unmatched. This CDR3 region has 16 residues. CDR3 nucleotides: TGTGCCAGCAGTCAAGGGACTAGCGGGATTGTGGGGGAGCAGTACTTC. Its protein is CASSQGTSGIVGEQYF.

Many counts were recorded for this clonotype. The J gene is TRBJ2-3, the V gene TRBV20-1; TRBD2 agrees at 14 bases. Germline-derived CDR1 and CDR2 are DFQATT and SNEGSKA (reference sequence). The CDR3 totals 16 residues. V shed 8 bases, J shed 2 bases, and the junction held 9 bases outside the gene matches. CDR3 nucleotides: TGCAGTACCCCAGGACTAGCGGGAGGCTACACAGATACGCAGTATTTT. Translating it yields CSTPGLAGGYTDTQYF.

Many counts were recorded for this clonotype. V and J are TRBV12-3 or TRBV12-4 and TRBJ1-2, with unresolved D. This CDR3 spans 14 amino acids. Trimming cost V 5 bases and J 4 bases, with 14 bases left between them. The CDR3 loop is CASSLGSTIYGYTF. The CDR3, as DNA: TGTGCCAGCAGTCTGGGCAGTACGATCTATGGCTACACCTTC.

This clonotype was counted only a few times. This chain joins TRBV9 and TRBJ2-3, with 11 bases identical to TRBD2. The J segment lost 5 bases and the V segment lost 4 bases, leaving 9 bases of the junction unmatched. Germline V gives CDR1 SGDLS, CDR2 YYNGEE. The CDR3 is 16 amino acids. CDR3 bases: TGTGCCAGCAGCCCTGCTACTAGCGGGGGAAGAGATACGCAGTATTTT. The encoded protein is CASSPATSGGRDTQYF. Based on the CDR3 plus reference TRBV9 and TRBJ2-3, the full variable domain is DSGVTQTPKHLITATGQRVTLRCSPRSGDLSVYWYQQSLDQGLQFLIQYYNGEERAKGNILERFSAQQFPDLHSELNLSSLELGDSALYFCASSPATSGGRDTQYFGPGTRLTVL.

This chain links TRBV7-2 with TRBJ2-3, with TRBD1 matching 7 bases. V lost 7 bases and J lost 2; bases outside the gene matches: 6. Germline assignment: CDR1 SGHTA and CDR2 FQGNSA. The CDR3 sequence is 14 residues long. The DNA for the CDR3 is TGTGCCAGCACCAGGGGACAGTTCACAGATACGCAGTATTTT. It encodes CASTRGQFTDTQYF.

This sequence joins TRBV4-2 and TRBJ2-3, with TRBD2 matching 14 bases. Germline lookup yields CDR1 LGHNA and CDR2 YNFKEQ. There are 20 residues in the CDR3. Germline trimming cut 6 bases from V and 4 bases from J; bases unmatched to any gene: 18. CDR3 sequence reads: CASRPGHKGLAGGDADTQYF. CDR3 coding DNA: TGTGCCAGCAGGCCAGGACACAAAGGACTAGCGGGAGGAGATGCAGATACGCAGTATTTT.

This clonotype was observed a few times. The chain carries TRBV20-1 and TRBJ2-1; 8 positions agree with TRBD2. With 3 bases clipped from V and 8 bases from J, the junction kept 12 bases outside the gene matches. The germline V gene has CDR1 DFQATT and CDR2 SNEGSKA (reference sequence). This CDR3 has 15 amino acids. The CDR3 loop reads CSASPRTGGPHEQFF. The DNA for the CDR3 is TGCAGTGCTAGCCCCAGGACGGGAGGGCCCCATGAGCAGTTCTTC.

The chain is built from TRBV7-8 and TRBJ2-5; D is undetermined. This CDR3 is built from 13 residues. V was clipped by 7 bases and J by 5 bases, with 14 bases between them. Germline CDR1 reads SGHVS; CDR2 reads FQNEAQ. CDR3 nucleotide sequence: TGTGCCAGCACCCCTGGGCCGTGGGAGACCCAGTACTTC. Encoded protein: CASTPGPWETQYF.

The chain recombines TRBV18 with TRBJ2-7, with D tentatively TRBD2 (5 bases). This CDR3 is built from 13 residues. The germline V gene encodes CDR1 KGHSH and CDR2 LQKENI. The germline V and J ends were trimmed by 6 bases and 3 bases, with 12 bases remaining between them. CDR3 DNA sequence: TGTGCCAGCTCCAACGACGGGGTCTACGAGCAGTACGTC. Translating it yields CASSNDGVYEQYV.

The table lists this clonotype with many counts. The chain has TRBV7-9 and TRBJ2-5; D is unresolved. V dropped 1 base and J dropped 3 bases, with 3 bases sitting between them. The length of the CDR3 is 12 residues. Looked up from germline, CDR1 is SEHNR and CDR2 is FQNEAQ (reference sequence). CDR3 sequence (DNA): TGTGCCAGCAGCTTAGGGGAAGAGACCCAGTACTTC. This translates into CASSLGEETQYF.

This clonotype was seen at least ten times. V gene TRBV29-1 combines with J gene TRBJ2-6; 12 bases fit TRBD1. The CDR3 runs to 15 residues. Germline CDR1 and CDR2: SQVTM and ANQGSEA. Germline trimming cut 6 bases from V and 3 bases from J; bases unmatched to any gene: 3. CDR3 coding DNA: TGCAGCGTGGGGACAGGGGGCTTTGGGGCCAACGTCCTGACTTTC. Protein sequence: CSVGTGGFGANVLTF.

In its sample, this clonotype was seen many times. The rearrangement uses TRBV25-1 and TRBJ2-2, with D hard to call. CDR1 and CDR2 (germline): MGHDK, SYGVNS. The ends were cut back, 1 base at V and 7 bases at J, with 7 bases in the middle. The CDR3 extends over 13 amino acids. CDR3 DNA: TGTGCCAGCAGTGAATTCAACGGCGGGGAGCTGTTTTTT. This codes for CASSEFNGGELFF.

This clonotype was detected ten times or more. The chain has TRBV7-8 and TRBJ2-7; 11 bases are shared with TRBD2. CDR3 length: 14 amino acids. Germline loops: CDR1 SGHVS, CDR2 FQNEAQ. Trimming took 2 bases from V and 6 from J; bases not matched to a gene: 3. This chain's CDR3 is CASSLLGLAGEQYF. For the CDR3, the DNA is TGTGCCAGCAGCTTACTCGGACTAGCGGGCGAGCAGTACTTC.

The gene calls are TRBV12-3 or TRBV12-4 and TRBJ2-7; D perhaps matches TRBD2 (5 bases). The CDR3 contains 15 residues. Trimming pared 3 bases from V and 3 bases from J, leaving 15 bases between. CDR3 DNA: TGTGCCAGCAGTTTTTCGGCTAGCCGACACTACGAGCAGTACTTC. It specifies CASSFSASRHYEQYF.

This clonotype showed up just a few times. The chain employs TRBV14 and TRBJ1-1; unclear D gene. CDR1 is SGHDN and CDR2 is FVKESK in the germline V gene. The V end was cut by 2 bases, the J end by 0 bases, with 4 bases between. The CDR3 is 13 residues long. The CDR3 spells CASSQLMNTEAFF. DNA of the CDR3: TGTGCCAGCAGCCAATTGATGAACACTGAAGCTTTCTTT.

This clonotype was seen a handful of times. The chain joins TRBV20-1 to TRBJ2-5; 12 bases line up with TRBD2. Germline V gene sequence: CDR1 DFQATT, CDR2 SNEGSKA (reference sequence). This CDR3 has 12 residues. The CDR3 loop is CTGLAGQETQYF. In DNA, the CDR3 is TGCACTGGACTAGCGGGACAAGAGACCCAGTACTTC.